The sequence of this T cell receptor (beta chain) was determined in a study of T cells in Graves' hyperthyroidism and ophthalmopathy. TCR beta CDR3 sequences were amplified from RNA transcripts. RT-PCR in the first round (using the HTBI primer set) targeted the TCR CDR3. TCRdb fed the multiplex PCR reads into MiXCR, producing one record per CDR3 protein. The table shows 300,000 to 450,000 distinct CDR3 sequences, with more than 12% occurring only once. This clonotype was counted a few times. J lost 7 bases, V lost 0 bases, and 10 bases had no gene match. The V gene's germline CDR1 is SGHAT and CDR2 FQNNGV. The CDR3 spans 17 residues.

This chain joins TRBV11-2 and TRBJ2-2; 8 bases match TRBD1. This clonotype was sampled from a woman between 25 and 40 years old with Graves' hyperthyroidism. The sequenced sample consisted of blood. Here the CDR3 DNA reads TGTGCCAGCAGCTTAGATTTGGGACAGGAGATTGGCGGGGAGCTGTTTTTT. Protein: CASSLDLGQEIGGELFF.